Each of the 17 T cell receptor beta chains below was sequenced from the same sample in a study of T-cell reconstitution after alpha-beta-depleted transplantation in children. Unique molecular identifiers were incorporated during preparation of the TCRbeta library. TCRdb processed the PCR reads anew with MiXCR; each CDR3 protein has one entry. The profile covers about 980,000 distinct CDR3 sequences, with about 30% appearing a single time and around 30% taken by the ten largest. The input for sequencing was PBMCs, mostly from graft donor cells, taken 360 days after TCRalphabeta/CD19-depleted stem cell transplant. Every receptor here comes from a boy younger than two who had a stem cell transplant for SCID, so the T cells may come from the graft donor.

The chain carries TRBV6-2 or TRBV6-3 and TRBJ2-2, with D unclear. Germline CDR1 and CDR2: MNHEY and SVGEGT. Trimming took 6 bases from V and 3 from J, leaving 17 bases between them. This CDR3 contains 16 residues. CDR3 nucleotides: TGTGCCAGCAGCTTTACTCAGGTCGCCTACACCGGGGAGCTGTTTTTT. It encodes CASSFTQVAYTGELFF.

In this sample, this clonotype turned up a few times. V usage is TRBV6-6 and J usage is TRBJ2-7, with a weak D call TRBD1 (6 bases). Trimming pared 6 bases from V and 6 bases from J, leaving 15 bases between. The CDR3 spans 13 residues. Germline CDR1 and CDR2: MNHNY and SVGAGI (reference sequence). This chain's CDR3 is CASRFSGVSEQYF. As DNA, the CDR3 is TGTGCCAGCAGATTCTCAGGGGTTTCCGAGCAGTACTTC.

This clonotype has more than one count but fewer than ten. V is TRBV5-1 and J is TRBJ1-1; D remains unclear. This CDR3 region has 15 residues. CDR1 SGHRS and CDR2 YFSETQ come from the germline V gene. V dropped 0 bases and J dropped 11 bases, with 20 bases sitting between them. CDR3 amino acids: CASSLGVTTETQAFF. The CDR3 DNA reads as TGCGCCAGCAGCTTGGGGGTTACGACGGAGACACAGGCTTTCTTT.

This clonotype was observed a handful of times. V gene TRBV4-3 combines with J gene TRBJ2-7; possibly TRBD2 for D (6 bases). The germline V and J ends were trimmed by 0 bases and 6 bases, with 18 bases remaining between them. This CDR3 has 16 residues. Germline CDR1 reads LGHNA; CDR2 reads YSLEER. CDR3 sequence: CASSQEGGAGTSEQYF. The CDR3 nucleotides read TGCGCCAGCAGCCAAGAGGGAGGTGCGGGGACTTCCGAGCAGTACTTC.

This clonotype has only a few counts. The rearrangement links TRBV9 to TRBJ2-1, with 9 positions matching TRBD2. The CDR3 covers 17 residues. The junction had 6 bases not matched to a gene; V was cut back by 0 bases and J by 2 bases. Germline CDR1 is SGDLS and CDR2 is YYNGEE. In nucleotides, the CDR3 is TGTGCCAGCAGCGTAGGTACTAGCGGGCGCACCTACAATGAGCAGTTCTTC. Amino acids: CASSVGTSGRTYNEQFF.

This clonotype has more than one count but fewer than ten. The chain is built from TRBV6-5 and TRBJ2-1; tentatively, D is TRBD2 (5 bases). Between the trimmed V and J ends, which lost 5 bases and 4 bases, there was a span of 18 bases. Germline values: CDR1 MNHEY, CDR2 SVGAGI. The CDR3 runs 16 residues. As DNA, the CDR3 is TGTGCCAGCAGTCCCTCGGAGGAGGAGATGTACAATGAGCAGTTCTTC. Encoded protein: CASSPSEEEMYNEQFF.

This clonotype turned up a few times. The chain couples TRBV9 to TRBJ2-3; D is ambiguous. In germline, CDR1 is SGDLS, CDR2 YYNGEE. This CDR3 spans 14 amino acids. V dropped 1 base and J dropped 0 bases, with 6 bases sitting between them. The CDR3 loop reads CASSVRFSTDTQYF. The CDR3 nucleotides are TGTGCCAGCAGCGTAAGATTTAGCACAGATACGCAGTATTTT.

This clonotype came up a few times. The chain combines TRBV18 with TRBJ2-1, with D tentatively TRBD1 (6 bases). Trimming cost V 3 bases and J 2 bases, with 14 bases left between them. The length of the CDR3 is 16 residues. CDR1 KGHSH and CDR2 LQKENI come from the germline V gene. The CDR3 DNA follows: TGTGCCAGCTCACCGATACAGGGAGCTACCTACAATGAGCAGTTCTTC. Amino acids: CASSPIQGATYNEQFF.

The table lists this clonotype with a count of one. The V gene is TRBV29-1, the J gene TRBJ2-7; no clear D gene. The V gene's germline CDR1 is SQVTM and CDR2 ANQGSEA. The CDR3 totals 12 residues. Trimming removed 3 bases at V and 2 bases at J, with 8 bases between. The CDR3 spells CSVEVRPYEQYF. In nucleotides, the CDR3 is TGCAGCGTTGAGGTCAGACCCTACGAGCAGTACTTC.

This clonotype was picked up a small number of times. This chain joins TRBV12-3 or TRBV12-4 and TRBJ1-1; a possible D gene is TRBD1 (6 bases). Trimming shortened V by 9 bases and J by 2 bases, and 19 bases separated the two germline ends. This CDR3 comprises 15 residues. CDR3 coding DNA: TGTGCCAGTACATTCCTGCAGGGGATTAACACTGAAGCTTTCTTT. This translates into CASTFLQGINTEAFF.

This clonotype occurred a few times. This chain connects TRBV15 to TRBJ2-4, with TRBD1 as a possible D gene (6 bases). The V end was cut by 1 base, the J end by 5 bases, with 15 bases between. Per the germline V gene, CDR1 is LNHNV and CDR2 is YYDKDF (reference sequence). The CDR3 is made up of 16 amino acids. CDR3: CATSRVPGEIENIQYF. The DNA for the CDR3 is TGTGCCACCAGCAGAGTCCCAGGGGAGATCGAAAACATTCAGTACTTC.

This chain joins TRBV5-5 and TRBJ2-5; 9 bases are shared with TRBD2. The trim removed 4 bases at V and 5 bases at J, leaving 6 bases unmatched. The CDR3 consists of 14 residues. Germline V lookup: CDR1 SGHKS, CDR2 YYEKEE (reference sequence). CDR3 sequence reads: CASSIKRGVETQYF. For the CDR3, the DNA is TGTGCCAGCAGCATCAAGCGGGGGGTCGAGACCCAGTACTTC. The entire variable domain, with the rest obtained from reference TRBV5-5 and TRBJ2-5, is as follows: DAGVTQSPTHLIKTRGQQVTLRCSPISGHKSVSWYQQVLGQGPQFIFQYYEKEERGRGNFPDRFSARQFPNYSSELNVNALLLGDSALYLCASSIKRGVETQYFGPGTRLLVL.

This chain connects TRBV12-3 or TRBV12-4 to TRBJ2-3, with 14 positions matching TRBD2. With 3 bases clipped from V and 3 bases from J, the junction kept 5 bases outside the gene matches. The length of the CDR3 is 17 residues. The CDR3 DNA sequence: TGTGCCAGCAGTTTCCCGGGACTAGCGGGGGTGACAGATACGCAGTATTTT. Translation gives CASSFPGLAGVTDTQYF.

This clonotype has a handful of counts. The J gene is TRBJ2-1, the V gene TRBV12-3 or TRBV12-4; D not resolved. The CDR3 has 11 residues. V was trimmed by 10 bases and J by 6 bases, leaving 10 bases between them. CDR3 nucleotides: TGTGCCACCATCTCCGGCAATGAGCAGTTCTTC. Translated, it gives CATISGNEQFF.

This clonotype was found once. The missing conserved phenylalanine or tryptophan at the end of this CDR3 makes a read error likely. CDR3 sequence (DNA): TGTGCCAGCAGCCGAATTCGGGAAAAACTGTTTTGT. Protein: CASSRIREKLFC. The chain recombines TRBV12-3 or TRBV12-4 with TRBJ1-4; D gene unclear. The CDR3 extends over 12 amino acids. The ends were cut back, 6 bases at V and 8 bases at J, with 10 bases in the middle.

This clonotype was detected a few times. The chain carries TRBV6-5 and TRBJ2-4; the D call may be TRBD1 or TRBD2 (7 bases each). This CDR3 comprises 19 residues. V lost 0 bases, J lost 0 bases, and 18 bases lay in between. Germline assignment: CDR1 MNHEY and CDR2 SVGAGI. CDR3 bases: TGTGCCAGCAGTTACTCGGGCAGGGGGGGGCCTCTAGCCAAAAACATTCAGTACTTC. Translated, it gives CASSYSGRGGPLAKNIQYF.

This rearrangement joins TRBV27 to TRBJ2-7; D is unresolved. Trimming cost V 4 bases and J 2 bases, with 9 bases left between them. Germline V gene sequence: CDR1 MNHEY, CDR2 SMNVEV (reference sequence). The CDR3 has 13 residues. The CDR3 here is CASSYSDTYEQYF. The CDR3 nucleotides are TGTGCCAGCAGTTACAGTGACACCTACGAGCAGTACTTC.